This T cell receptor beta chain originates from a study of Ad26.COV2.S vaccination and SARS-CoV-2 variants. The protocol was immunoSEQ multiplex PCR, while the TCRdb copy is restricted to in-frame clones and leaves out a portion. Here the sample spans hundreds of thousands of clones, 70% to 90% being singletons. J gave up 1 base and V 4 bases, and 9 bases lay outside the gene matches. CDR1 is SGHRS, CDR2 YFSETQ, per germline. This CDR3 is built from 18 residues. Treatment: approximately 18 received Ad26.COV2.S at low or high dose, single or two shots; 5 received placebo; per-sample allocation not given. Material that was analyzed had been drawn on day 63 after the first vaccine or placebo injection.

The chain employs TRBV5-1 and TRBJ2-3, with 13 bases lining up with TRBD2. This specimen was peripheral blood, taken in a trial of Ad26.COV2.S vaccine versus placebo. This receptor was identified in a person aged 18-60 years who received the Ad26.COV2.S COVID-19 vaccine or a placebo. The CDR3 spells CASSGGTSGAWGTDTQYF. For the CDR3, the DNA is TGCGCCAGCAGCGGAGGGACTAGCGGGGCGTGGGGCACAGATACGCAGTATTTT.